Listed here are 26 T cell receptor beta chains from one sample, sequenced in a study of shared clonotypes between healthy human individuals. Assay used: immunoSEQ multiplex PCR; TCRdb lists only in-frame clones, some missing. Of roughly 1.4 million clones listed, about 98.5% were seen once; the top ten hold about 0.34%. Sequenced sample: naive CD4+ T cells sorted from blood. Subset here: CD45RA+ positively selected. The receptors stem from a man aged 25 to 40 in good health.

J is TRBJ2-5 and V is TRBV14; D is ambiguous. The germline V gene encodes CDR1 SGHDN and CDR2 FVKESK. The germline V and J ends were trimmed by 0 bases and 7 bases, with 9 bases remaining between them. The CDR3 length is 13 residues. CDR3 bases: TGTGCCAGCAGCCAAGACGGGCGTGGGACCCAGTACTTC. Amino acid sequence: CASSQDGRGTQYF. The full variable domain, with the rest looked up from reference TRBV14 and TRBJ2-5, is EAGVTQFPSHSVIEKGQTVTLRCDPISGHDNLYWYRRVMGKEIKFLLHFVKESKQDESGMPNNRFLAERTGGTYSTLKVQPAELEDSGVYFCASSQDGRGTQYFGPGTRLLVL.

V and J are TRBV5-4 and TRBJ2-5, with a weak D call TRBD2 (5 bases). The germline V gene encodes CDR1 SGHNT and CDR2 YYREEE (reference sequence). This CDR3 is 14 amino acids long. Deletions cut 1 base from V and 4 bases from J, with 11 bases between. CDR3 protein: CASSLSSSLETQYF. Written as DNA, the CDR3 is TGTGCCAGCAGCTTGAGTTCTAGCTTAGAGACCCAGTACTTC.

This rearrangement joins TRBV7-8 to TRBJ2-7; the match to TRBD2 covers 10 bases. V was pared by 5 bases and J by 5 bases, with 15 bases of the junction left unmatched. CDR1 is SGHVS, CDR2 FQNEAQ, per germline. The CDR3 extends over 17 amino acids. The DNA of the CDR3 is TGTGCCAGCAGCGAGAGGGCGACGACTAGCGGGTACAACGAGCAGTACTTC. Amino acid sequence: CASSERATTSGYNEQYF.

The genes are TRBV28 and TRBJ2-3, with 9 bases that match TRBD2. The CDR3 length is 16 residues. The germline gives CDR1 MDHEN, CDR2 SYDVKM. With 2 bases clipped from V and 1 base from J, the junction kept 4 bases outside the gene matches. The CDR3 nucleotides are TGTGCCAGCAGTTTACGTAGCGGGAGAGGCACAGATACGCAGTATTTT. This encodes CASSLRSGRGTDTQYF.

The J gene is TRBJ1-3, the V gene TRBV18; D remains unclear. CDR3 length: 16 amino acids. Germline loops: CDR1 KGHSH, CDR2 LQKENI. V gave up 1 base and J gave up 4 bases, with 14 bases separating them. The CDR3 DNA reads as TGTGCCAGCTCACCACAGCCGGACGCGGTGGGAAACACCATATATTTT. Amino acids: CASSPQPDAVGNTIYF.

This clone is a singleton in its sample. The rearrangement joins TRBV5-6 to TRBJ1-5; no clear D. This CDR3 comprises 12 residues. Germline V CDR1 and CDR2: SGHDT, YYEEEE. V was cut by 5 bases and J by 3 bases, with 6 bases left in between. Written as DNA, the CDR3 is TGTGCCAGCAGTTTCAACAATCAGCCCCAGCATTTT. Amino acids: CASSFNNQPQHF. Complete variable domain (other parts from reference TRBV5-6 and TRBJ1-5): DAGVTQSPTHLIKTRGQQVTLRCSPKSGHDTVSWYQQALGQGPQFIFQYYEEEERQRGNFPDRFSGHQFPNYSSELNVNALLLGDSALYLCASSFNNQPQHFGDGTRLSIL.

This chain uses TRBV19 with TRBJ2-7, with 11 bases fitting TRBD2. Germline CDR1 is LNHDA and CDR2 is SQIVND (reference sequence). The CDR3 spans 17 residues. V lost 5 bases to trimming and J lost 3 bases; unmatched junction nucleotides: 12. The CDR3 bases are TGTGCCAGTAGTGCGCCCACCACACTAGCGGGAGTCTACGAGCAGTACTTC. It yields the protein CASSAPTTLAGVYEQYF. Using reference TRBV19 and TRBJ2-7 for the parts outside the CDR3, the full variable domain is DGGITQSPKYLFRKEGQNVTLSCEQNLNHDAMYWYRQDPGQGLRLIYYSQIVNDFQKGDIAEGYSVSREKKESFPLTVTSAQKNPTAFYLCASSAPTTLAGVYEQYFGPGTRLTVT.

The V and J genes are TRBV30 and TRBJ1-2; D gene ambiguous. The CDR3 covers 13 residues. Trimming removed 4 bases from V and 4 bases from J, with 13 bases in between. The germline gives CDR1 GTSNPN, CDR2 SVGIG (reference sequence). The CDR3 here is CAWTTTDGYGYTF. The DNA of the CDR3 is TGTGCCTGGACCACGACGGACGGCTATGGCTACACCTTC.

This chain connects TRBV9 to TRBJ2-5; TRBD2 aligns across 11 bases. The CDR3 is made up of 16 amino acids. Germline-derived CDR1 and CDR2 are SGDLS and YYNGEE. V lost 3 bases to trimming and J lost 5 bases; unmatched junction nucleotides: 9. The CDR3 protein is CASSASVAGGRETQYF. The DNA of the CDR3 is TGTGCCAGCAGCGCGTCGGTAGCGGGAGGGAGGGAGACCCAGTACTTC.

J is TRBJ1-4 and V is TRBV29-1; maybe TRBD1 (5 bases). V dropped 7 bases and J dropped 6 bases, with 12 bases sitting between them. Germline V CDR1 and CDR2: SQVTM, ANQGSEA. The CDR3 totals 12 residues. CDR3 coding DNA: TGCAGCGCCCGCGGAGGGGATGAAAAACTGTTTTTT. Residues: CSARGGDEKLFF.

The gene calls are TRBV28 and TRBJ2-2, with TRBD2 identical over 8 bases. J was trimmed by 4 bases and V by 1 base; bases with no gene match: 5. The CDR3 is 16 residues long. Germline V lookup: CDR1 MDHEN, CDR2 SYDVKM. The CDR3 region has the DNA TGTGCCAGCAGTTTATTTAGCGGGGATCCCACCGGGGAGCTGTTTTTT. Translated: CASSLFSGDPTGELFF. The whole variable domain, remainder taken from reference TRBV28 and TRBJ2-2, is DVKVTQSSRYLVKRTGEKVFLECVQDMDHENMFWYRQDPGLGLRLIYFSYDVKMKEKGDIPEGYSVSREKKERFSLILESASTNQTSMYLCASSLFSGDPTGELFFGEGSRLTVL.

This sequence joins TRBV11-2 and TRBJ1-1, with D possibly matching TRBD1 (5 bases). V gave up 2 bases and J gave up 6 bases, with 19 bases separating them. Germline V gene data show CDR1 as SGHAT and CDR2 as FQNNGV. The CDR3 runs 16 residues. The CDR3 here is CASSLLSFWGGSEAFF. The CDR3 DNA is TGTGCCAGCAGCTTATTAAGTTTCTGGGGCGGCTCTGAAGCTTTCTTT.

The chain carries TRBV9 and TRBJ2-3; D perhaps matches TRBD2 (5 bases). Trimming took 0 bases from V and 0 from J, leaving 17 bases between them. CDR1 and CDR2 (germline): SGDLS, YYNGEE. The length of the CDR3 is 18 residues. The CDR3 DNA follows: TGTGCCAGCAGCGTAGCCCCCAGGAGCGGAACTAGCACAGATACGCAGTATTTT. Its translation: CASSVAPRSGTSTDTQYF.

As concerns this clone: Within the sample, other DNA sequences also encode this same CDR3. CDR3 loop: CASSLAVQETQYF. The CDR3 nucleotides read TGCGCCAGCAGCTTGGCTGTTCAAGAGACCCAGTACTTC. The chain carries TRBV5-1 and TRBJ2-5; D gene ambiguous. Trimming stripped 0 bases from V and 2 bases from J, with 5 bases between. The CDR3 has 13 residues. Per germline, CDR1 SGHRS and CDR2 YFSETQ.

The chain recombines TRBV6-6 with TRBJ1-5; D is unresolved. V was clipped by 2 bases and J by 7 bases, with 9 bases between them. The CDR3 is 13 amino acids. Germline loops: CDR1 MNHNY, CDR2 SVGAGI (reference sequence). In DNA, the CDR3 is TGTGCCAGCAGTTACGTTGAGGGCCAGCCCCAGCATTTT. Protein sequence: CASSYVEGQPQHF.

For the CDR3, the DNA is TGTGCCAGCTCAAGGGGTAGCGGGATAGGTGTGGAGACCCAGTACTTC. This encodes CASSRGSGIGVETQYF. The J gene is TRBJ2-5, the V gene TRBV18; 8 nucleotides line up with TRBD2. The CDR3 loop spans 16 amino acids. The germline gives CDR1 KGHSH, CDR2 LQKENI. The V gene end was trimmed by 5 bases and the J gene end by 5 bases; junction bases not matched to a gene: 13.

This clone was observed once. The chain employs TRBV25-1 and TRBJ1-5, with no clear D. Trimming removed 5 bases from V and 2 bases from J, with 16 bases in between. The germline V gene has CDR1 MGHDK and CDR2 SYGVNS. The CDR3 covers 16 residues. The CDR3 DNA sequence: TGTGCCAGCAGTCCAGTTGGGCCTCCCGGCAATCAGCCCCAGCATTTT. Translating it yields CASSPVGPPGNQPQHF. Variable domain in full (rest from reference TRBV25-1 and TRBJ1-5): EADIYQTPRYLVIGTGKKITLECSQTMGHDKMYWYQQDPGMELHLIHYSYGVNSTEKGDLSSESTVSRIRTEHFPLTLESARPSHTSQYLCASSPVGPPGNQPQHFGDGTRLSIL.

The gene calls are TRBV11-2 and TRBJ2-5; weak D call: TRBD2 (5 bases). Germline CDR1 reads SGHAT; CDR2 reads FQNNGV. The V end was cut by 4 bases, the J end by 7 bases, with 7 bases between. There are 11 residues in the CDR3. The CDR3 loop reads CASSSGGTQYF. The CDR3 nucleotides read TGTGCCAGCAGCTCCGGAGGGACCCAGTACTTC.

This chain joins TRBV5-6 and TRBJ1-1, with 8 nucleotides matching TRBD1. V was pared by 4 bases and J by 4 bases, with 6 bases of the junction left unmatched. Per the germline V gene, CDR1 is SGHDT and CDR2 is YYEEEE. The CDR3 totals 14 residues. CDR3 in amino acids: CASSPTGGGTEAFF. CDR3 DNA sequence: TGTGCCAGCAGCCCCACAGGGGGTGGCACTGAAGCTTTCTTT.

The chain uses TRBV4-3 and TRBJ2-7; 7 bases line up with TRBD2. The J segment lost 2 bases and the V segment lost 1 base, leaving 5 bases of the junction unmatched. The CDR3 is 15 residues long. Germline V CDR1 and CDR2: LGHNA, YSLEER. CDR3 DNA: TGCGCCAGCAGCCAAGCCCGGGACTACCCCTACGAGCAGTACTTC. Translating it yields CASSQARDYPYEQYF.

The V call is TRBV7-2, the J call TRBJ2-7; 7 nucleotides line up with TRBD2. Germline CDR1 is SGHTA and CDR2 is FQGNSA. Trimming at V came to 5 bases and at J to 4 bases, leaving 11 bases not matched to a gene. The CDR3 runs 15 residues. The CDR3 nucleotides read TGTGCCAGCAGCCGCAGCCGGGACTACTGGTACGAGCAGTACTTC. Amino acid sequence: CASSRSRDYWYEQYF.

Concerning this clone itself: Other DNA sequences in this specimen translate into the identical CDR3. The chain couples TRBV5-4 to TRBJ2-7; D is uncertain. There are 13 residues in the CDR3. Germline V lookup: CDR1 SGHNT, CDR2 YYREEE (reference sequence). Trimming took off 3 bases at V and 0 bases at J, with 7 bases between the two ends. CDR3 in amino acids: CASSSGSSYEQYF. CDR3 coding DNA: TGTGCCAGCAGCTCCGGTAGCTCCTACGAGCAGTACTTC.

The CDR3 sequence: CAWTFRGSGNQPQHF. In DNA, the CDR3 is TGTGCCTGGACTTTTCGGGGGTCAGGCAATCAGCCCCAGCATTTT. The chain recombines TRBV30 with TRBJ1-5, with a weak D call TRBD1 (5 bases). Germline V gene lookup returns CDR1 GTSNPN and CDR2 SVGIG (reference sequence). This CDR3 has 15 residues. Trimming pared 4 bases from V and 2 bases from J, leaving 15 bases between.

The chain has TRBV6-6 and TRBJ2-5; D not resolved. Trimming took 0 bases from V and 4 from J, leaving 12 bases between them. This CDR3 has 15 residues. Germline assignment: CDR1 MNHNY and CDR2 SVGAGI (reference sequence). The CDR3 spells CASSYSITLAETQYF. The CDR3 nucleotides are TGTGCCAGCAGTTACTCGATTACCCTGGCAGAGACCCAGTACTTC.

The CDR3, as DNA: TGTGCCAGCAGTAAGACAGGGGGCAATCAGCCCCAGCATTTT. It translates to CASSKTGGNQPQHF. The gene calls are TRBV6-1 and TRBJ1-5; 8 bases are shared with TRBD1. There are 14 residues in the CDR3. CDR1 and CDR2 (germline): MNHNS, SASEGT. The junction had 2 bases not matched to a gene; V was cut back by 5 bases and J by 2 bases.

V is TRBV20-1 and J is TRBJ2-2; no reliable D call. The germline V and J ends were trimmed by 7 bases and 4 bases, with 7 bases remaining between them. This CDR3 region has 11 residues. Germline assignment: CDR1 DFQATT and CDR2 SNEGSKA (reference sequence). CDR3 in amino acids: CSGLSTGELFF. Here the CDR3 DNA reads TGCAGTGGGCTCTCCACCGGGGAGCTGTTTTTT.